The following is a TCR beta chain sequence with its context. Germline CDR1 is MDHEN and CDR2 is SYDVKM. This CDR3 has 17 amino acids. V was pared by 2 bases and J by 0 bases, with 16 bases between. Profiled with immunoSEQ multiplex PCR; TCRdb holds only in-frame clones, not every one. The table records under 130,000 clones, roughly 87% of them present only once. This sample is part of a study of T cell responses to AZD1222 COVID-19 vaccine. This rearrangement joins TRBV28 to TRBJ1-2; D may be TRBD1 (6 bases). Here the sequenced sample was peripheral blood, taken 28 days after the second AZD1222 dose. The receptor's source is an adult who received the AZD1222 COVID-19 vaccine. The CDR3 is CASSLVGGARANYGYTF. The CDR3 bases are TGTGCCAGCAGTTTAGTGGGGGGGGCCCGAGCTAACTATGGCTACACCTTC.